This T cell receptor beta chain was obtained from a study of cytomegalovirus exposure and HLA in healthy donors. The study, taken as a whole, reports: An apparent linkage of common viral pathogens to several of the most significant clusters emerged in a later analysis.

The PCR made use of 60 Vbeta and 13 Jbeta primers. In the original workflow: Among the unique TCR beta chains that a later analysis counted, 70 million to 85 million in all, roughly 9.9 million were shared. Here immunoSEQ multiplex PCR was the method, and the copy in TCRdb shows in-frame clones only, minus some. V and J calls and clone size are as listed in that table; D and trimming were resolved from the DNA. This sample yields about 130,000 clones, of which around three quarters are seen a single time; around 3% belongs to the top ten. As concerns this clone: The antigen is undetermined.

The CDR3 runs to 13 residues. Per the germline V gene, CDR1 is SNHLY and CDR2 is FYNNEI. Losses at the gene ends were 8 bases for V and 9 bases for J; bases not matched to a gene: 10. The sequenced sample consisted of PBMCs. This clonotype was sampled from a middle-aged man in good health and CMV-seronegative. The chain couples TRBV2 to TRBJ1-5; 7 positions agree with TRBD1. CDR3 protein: CASASTGLRPQHF. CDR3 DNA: TGTGCCAGCGCTTCGACAGGGTTGAGGCCCCAGCATTTT.